One and the same sample provided the 5 T cell receptor beta chains below, sequenced in a study of human T cells and chemical hapten exposure (dated by TCRdb to the early 2020s). The library was obtained by RACE. The listed sequencing device is NextSeq 500. Using fastp trimming at Q25 and MiXCR clonotype assembly, TCRdb reanalyzed the public sequencing data and kept in-frame beta chains. CDR3 protein duplicates are merged, each entry listing the most common genes and DNA. The sample contains some 400,000 distinct CDR3 sequences, 4% to 5.5% of them found a single time. Of the sample, 2% to 2.5% falls within the top ten clones. The time point label here, explained by the study, means: patch test 1, 2 weeks after DPC sensitization. What this sample's treatment or condition label stands for: therapeutic diphenylcyclopropenone sensitization with weekly scalp DPC. This specimen consisted of whole blood, obtained in connection with sensitization to the hapten diphenylcyclopropenone (DPC). The receptors shown here come from a woman aged 45-59 years with alopecia areata. Some clones in this sample may be carry-over from other donors' samples.

This clonotype has at least ten counts. The chain couples TRBV12-3 or TRBV12-4 to TRBJ1-1, with D maybe TRBD1 (5 bases). V shed 4 bases and J shed 6 bases, with 9 bases lying between them. The CDR3 sequence is 12 residues long. Written as DNA, the CDR3 is TGTGCCAGCAGTTCGGACATCCCTGAAGCTTTCTTT. This sequence encodes CASSSDIPEAFF.

There are many counts of this clonotype. V and J are TRBV20-1 and TRBJ2-3; 8 nucleotides line up with TRBD2. The trim removed 6 bases at V and 2 bases at J, leaving 4 bases unmatched. This CDR3 region has 13 residues. CDR1 is DFQATT, CDR2 SNEGSKA, per germline (reference sequence). The CDR3 DNA follows: TGCAGTGCAAGGCGGGGGGACACAGATACGCAGTATTTT. Its translation: CSARRGDTDTQYF.

This clonotype was seen at least ten times. The chain carries TRBV20-1 and TRBJ2-1, with 10 bases lining up with TRBD2. CDR1 is DFQATT, CDR2 SNEGSKA, per germline (reference sequence). The ends lost 0 bases at V and 9 bases at J; junction bases unmatched: 11. The CDR3 is 16 residues long. Here the CDR3 DNA reads TGCAGTGCTAGAGATCCCGCTAGCGGGAGTATCGGTGAGCAGTTCTTC. As protein: CSARDPASGSIGEQFF.

This clonotype was counted ten times or more. The genes are TRBV29-1 and TRBJ1-1; no clear D. The CDR3 covers 12 residues. Trimming took off 6 bases at V and 11 bases at J, with 19 bases between the two ends. Germline CDR1 reads SQVTM; CDR2 reads ANQGSEA. The CDR3 coding sequence is TGCAGCGTCTCCGACCCCGGCAGAGCGGCTTTCTTT. This translates into CSVSDPGRAAFF.

This clonotype was seen a handful of times. The chain has TRBV10-3 and TRBJ1-6, with a tentative D call TRBD1 (6 bases). CDR1 and CDR2 (germline): ENHRY, SYGVKD. V lost 11 bases, J lost 8 bases, and 19 bases lay in between. The CDR3 runs to 14 residues. CDR3 amino acids: CAPGRWGHDSPLHF. For the CDR3, the DNA is TGTGCCCCCGGTAGGTGGGGGCATGATTCACCCCTCCACTTT.